Each of the 15 T cell receptor beta chains below was sequenced from the same sample in a study of T cells after posttransplantation cyclophosphamide. A marrow graft followed busulfan-fludarabine conditioning, with cyclophosphamide on days +3 and +4. Sequenced by immunoSEQ multiplex PCR; TCRdb stores in-frame clones only, minus some. The sample lists some 19,000 clones, approximately 69% seen once, with roughly 27% in the top ten. The material sequenced was PBMCs, taken after an allogeneic stem cell transplant with post-transplant cyclophosphamide. These receptors all stem from a young adult male patient who received an allogeneic stem cell transplant from a related donor, was CMV-positive, and had acute GVHD only. Some T cells may be the graft donor's.

The V gene is TRBV21-1, the J gene TRBJ2-7; no check of the table's D call, TRBD1, against the DNA was made. TRBV21-1 is a pseudogene locus. CDR3 length: 14 amino acids. DNA of the CDR3: TGTGCCAGCAGCAAACACCCTAGGGGTAAGGAGCAGTACTTC. This gives the protein CASSKHPRGKEQYF.

This clone was counted between two and nine times. V and J are TRBV7-8 and TRBJ1-5; D not resolved. The V end lost 0 bases, the J end lost 0 bases, and 6 bases lay between the germline ends. The CDR3 consists of 15 residues. Germline V lookup: CDR1 SGHVS, CDR2 FQNEAQ. The chain's CDR3 is CASSLAQDSNQPQHF. The CDR3 nucleotides read TGTGCCAGCAGCTTAGCACAAGATAGCAATCAGCCCCAGCATTTT.

This clone was seen once. This chain links TRBV27 with TRBJ1-1, with a possible D match to TRBD1 (5 bases). From germline, CDR1 is MNHEY and CDR2 SMNVEV (reference sequence). The V gene lost 3 bases and the J gene lost 1 base, with 9 bases spanning the gap. This CDR3 region has 14 residues. Written as DNA, the CDR3 is TGTGCCAGCAGTTTTAGACAGCCGAACACTGAAGCTTTCTTT. This gives the protein CASSFRQPNTEAFF.

The chain couples TRBV4-1 to TRBJ1-5; 9 nucleotides match TRBD1. There are 17 residues in the CDR3. V dropped 0 bases and J dropped 5; count of bases not matched to a gene: 8. Germline values: CDR1 MGHRA, CDR2 YSYEKL. The CDR3 nucleotides read TGCGCCAGCAGCCAAGATCCGGGACAGGGTACCTATCAGCCCCAGCATTTT. Its translation: CASSQDPGQGTYQPQHF.

This rearrangement joins TRBV4-1 to TRBJ2-6; D may be TRBD2 (6 bases). CDR1 and CDR2 from the germline V gene are MGHRA and YSYEKL. V was pared by 0 bases and J by 1 base, with 16 bases between. CDR3 length: 19 amino acids. The CDR3 region has the DNA TGCGCCAGCAGCCAAGATCGGGGGTTATTTTTGTCTGGGGCCAACGTCCTGACTTTC. Protein sequence: CASSQDRGLFLSGANVLTF.

V and J are TRBV6-1 and TRBJ1-3; no clear D gene. V lost 1 base to trimming and J lost 4 bases, with 2 bases between them. The CDR3 totals 12 residues. CDR1 is MNHNS, CDR2 SASEGT, per germline. The CDR3 sequence is CASSEVGNTIYF. In DNA, the CDR3 is TGTGCCAGCAGTGAAGTAGGAAACACCATATATTTT.

This rearrangement joins TRBV6-1 to TRBJ1-5; tentatively, D is TRBD1 (6 bases). The CDR3 sequence is 14 residues long. Trimming took off 6 bases at V and 2 bases at J, with 11 bases between the two ends. The germline V gene encodes CDR1 MNHNS and CDR2 SASEGT. CDR3 nucleotides: TGTGCCAGCAGGCGACAGGACCGCAATCAGCCCCAGCATTTT. This gives the protein CASRRQDRNQPQHF.

This clone is deemed medium-sized. The V call is TRBV25-1, the J call TRBJ2-3, with D possibly TRBD1 on 6 matching bases. The germline gives CDR1 MGHDK, CDR2 SYGVNS. CDR3 length: 14 amino acids. Deletions cut 4 bases from V and 2 bases from J, with 10 bases between. The CDR3 sequence: CASSVRDNTDTQYF. In DNA, the CDR3 is TGTGCCAGCAGTGTCCGGGACAACACAGATACGCAGTATTTT.

V usage is TRBV6-6 and J usage is TRBJ2-4; D uncertain. From germline, CDR1 is MNHNY and CDR2 SVGAGI (reference sequence). The CDR3 is 14 amino acids. Trimming took 0 bases from V and 0 from J, leaving 3 bases between them. This CDR3 is CASSYSLAKNIQYF. CDR3 in DNA: TGTGCCAGCAGTTACTCCCTAGCCAAAAACATTCAGTACTTC.

The V gene is TRBV7-2, the J gene TRBJ1-3; tentatively, D is TRBD1 (6 bases). V was shortened by 3 bases and J by 4 bases, with 13 bases between the two germline ends. Germline CDR1 reads SGHTA; CDR2 reads FQGNSA. The CDR3 totals 15 residues. This CDR3 reads CASSLSTTGGNTIYF. DNA for the CDR3: TGTGCCAGCAGCTTGAGTACGACAGGAGGAAACACCATATATTTT.

The V call is TRBV5-5, the J call TRBJ1-2; a weak D match, TRBD1 (6 bases). CDR1 is SGHKS and CDR2 is YYEKEE in the germline V gene (reference sequence). The CDR3 length is 15 residues. Trimming removed 3 bases at V and 2 bases at J, with 14 bases between. The CDR3 sequence: CASSYLGQINYGYTF. The CDR3 DNA reads as TGTGCCAGCAGCTACCTTGGACAGATCAACTATGGCTACACCTTC.

The rearrangement joins TRBV28 to TRBJ1-5; D is unresolved. This CDR3 is built from 14 residues. V was pared by 4 bases and J by 0 bases, with 7 bases between. Germline lookup yields CDR1 MDHEN and CDR2 SYDVKM. For the CDR3, the DNA is TGTGCCAGCAGTTCTGTTTATAGCAATCAGCCCCAGCATTTT. This translates into CASSSVYSNQPQHF.

This clone was counted a single time. V gene TRBV29-1 combines with J gene TRBJ2-1; weak D call: TRBD1 (6 bases). This CDR3 contains 15 residues. CDR1 and CDR2 (germline): SQVTM, ANQGSEA. The V gene lost 7 bases and the J gene lost 2 bases, with 18 bases spanning the gap. The CDR3 sequence: CSATTGKVTYNEQFF. The CDR3 nucleotides read TGCAGCGCGACAACAGGGAAGGTGACCTACAATGAGCAGTTCTTC.

The chain uses TRBV10-1 and TRBJ1-3, with D perhaps TRBD1 (5 bases). Germline V gene data show CDR1 as WNHNN and CDR2 as SYGVQD (reference sequence). The CDR3 has 15 residues. Trimming pared 6 bases from V and 0 bases from J, leaving 12 bases between. The CDR3 loop is CASRTKGLSGNTIYF. In DNA, the CDR3 is TGCGCCAGCAGAACTAAGGGACTCTCTGGAAACACCATATATTTT.

The CDR3 nucleotides read TGTGCCAGCAGCTTAGAGGGACTAGCTTCCGAGCAGTACTTC. Its translation is CASSLEGLASEQYF. The chain has TRBV7-2 and TRBJ2-7, with 9 bases that match TRBD2. V lost 1 base and J lost 6; bases outside the gene matches: 4. Germline CDR1 reads SGHTA; CDR2 reads FQGNSA. CDR3 length equals 14 residues.